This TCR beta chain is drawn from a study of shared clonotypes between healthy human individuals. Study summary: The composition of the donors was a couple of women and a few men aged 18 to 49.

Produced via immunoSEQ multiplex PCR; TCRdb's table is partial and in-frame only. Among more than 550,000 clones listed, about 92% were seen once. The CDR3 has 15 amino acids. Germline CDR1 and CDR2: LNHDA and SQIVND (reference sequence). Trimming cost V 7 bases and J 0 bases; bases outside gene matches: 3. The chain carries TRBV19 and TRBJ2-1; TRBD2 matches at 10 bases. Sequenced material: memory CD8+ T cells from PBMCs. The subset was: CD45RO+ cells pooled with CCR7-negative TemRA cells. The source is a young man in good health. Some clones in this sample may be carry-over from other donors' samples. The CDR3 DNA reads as TGTGCCAGTAAAGGACTAGCGGACTCCTACAATGAGCAGTTCTTC. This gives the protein CASKGLADSYNEQFF.